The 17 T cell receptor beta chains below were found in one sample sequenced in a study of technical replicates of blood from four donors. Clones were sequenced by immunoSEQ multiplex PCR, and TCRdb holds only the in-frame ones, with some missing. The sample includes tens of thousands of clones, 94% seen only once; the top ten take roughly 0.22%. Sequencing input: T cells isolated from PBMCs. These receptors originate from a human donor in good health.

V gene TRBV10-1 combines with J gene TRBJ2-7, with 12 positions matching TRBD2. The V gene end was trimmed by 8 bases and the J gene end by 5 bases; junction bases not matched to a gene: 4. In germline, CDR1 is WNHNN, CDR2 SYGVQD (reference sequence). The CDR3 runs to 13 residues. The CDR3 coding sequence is TGCGCCAGCGCTAGCGGGGGGGCCCACGAGCAGTACTTC. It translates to CASASGGAHEQYF.

CDR3 bases: TGTGCCAGCAGCGAGCAGACTGGAGTCGACGAGACCCAGTACTTC. Protein: CASSEQTGVDETQYF. The chain combines TRBV9 with TRBJ2-5; the D is unclear. Germline loops: CDR1 SGDLS, CDR2 YYNGEE. V lost 3 bases and J lost 5, with 17 bases in between. There are 15 residues in the CDR3.

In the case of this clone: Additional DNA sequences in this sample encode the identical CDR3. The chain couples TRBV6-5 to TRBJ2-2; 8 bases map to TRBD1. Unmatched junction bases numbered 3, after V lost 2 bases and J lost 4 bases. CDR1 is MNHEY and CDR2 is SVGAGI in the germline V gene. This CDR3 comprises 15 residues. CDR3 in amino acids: CASSYRQGSTGELFF. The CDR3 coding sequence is TGTGCCAGCAGTTACAGACAGGGGAGCACCGGGGAGCTGTTTTTT.

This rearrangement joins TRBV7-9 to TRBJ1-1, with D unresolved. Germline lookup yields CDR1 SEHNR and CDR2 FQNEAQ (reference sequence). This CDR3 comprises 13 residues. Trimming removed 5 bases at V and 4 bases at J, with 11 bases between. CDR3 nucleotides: TGTGCCAGCAGCCCCGAAGGCGGCACTGAAGCTTTCTTT. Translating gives CASSPEGGTEAFF.

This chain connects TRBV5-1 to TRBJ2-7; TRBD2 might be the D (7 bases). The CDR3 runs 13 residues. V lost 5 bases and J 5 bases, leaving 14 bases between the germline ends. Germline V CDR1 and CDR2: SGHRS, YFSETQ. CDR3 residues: CASRQGGGDEQYF. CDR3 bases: TGCGCCAGCAGGCAAGGGGGAGGGGACGAGCAGTACTTC.

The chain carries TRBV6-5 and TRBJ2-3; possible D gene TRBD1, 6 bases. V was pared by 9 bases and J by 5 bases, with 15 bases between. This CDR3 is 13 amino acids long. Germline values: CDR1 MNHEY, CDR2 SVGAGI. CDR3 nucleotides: TGTGCCAGTTCGACAAGGGGGAAAGATACGCAGTATTTT. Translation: CASSTRGKDTQYF.

DNA for the CDR3: TGTGCCAGCAGCTTGGCCAGGGTACGCAATGAGCAGTTCTTC. This translates into CASSLARVRNEQFF. The V and J genes are TRBV5-6 and TRBJ2-1, with D perhaps TRBD1 (5 bases). Germline V gene data show CDR1 as SGHDT and CDR2 as YYEEEE. The CDR3 spans 14 residues. V was clipped by 0 bases and J by 6 bases, with 10 bases between them. The full variable domain, rest sourced from reference TRBV5-6 and TRBJ2-1, is DAGVTQSPTHLIKTRGQQVTLRCSPKSGHDTVSWYQQALGQGPQFIFQYYEEEERQRGNFPDRFSGHQFPNYSSELNVNALLLGDSALYLCASSLARVRNEQFFGPGTRLTVL.

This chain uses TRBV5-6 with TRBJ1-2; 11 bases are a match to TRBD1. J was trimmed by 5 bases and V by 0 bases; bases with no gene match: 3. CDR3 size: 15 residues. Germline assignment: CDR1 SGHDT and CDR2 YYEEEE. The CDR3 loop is CASSLVGTGGYGYTF. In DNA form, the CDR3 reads TGTGCCAGCAGCTTGGTAGGGACAGGGGGATATGGCTACACCTTC.

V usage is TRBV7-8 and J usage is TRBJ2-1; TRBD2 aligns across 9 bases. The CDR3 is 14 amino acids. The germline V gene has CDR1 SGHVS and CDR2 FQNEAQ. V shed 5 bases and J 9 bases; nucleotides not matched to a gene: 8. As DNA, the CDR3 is TGTGCCAGCAGCCTGGGACTAGCTGGAGGTGAGCAGTTCTTC. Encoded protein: CASSLGLAGGEQFF.

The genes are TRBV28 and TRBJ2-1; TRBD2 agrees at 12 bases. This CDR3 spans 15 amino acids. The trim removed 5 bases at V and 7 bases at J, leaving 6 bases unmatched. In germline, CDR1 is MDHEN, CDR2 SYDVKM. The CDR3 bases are TGTGCCAGCAGTCCGACTAGCGGGAGTGTAAATGAGCAGTTCTTC. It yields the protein CASSPTSGSVNEQFF.

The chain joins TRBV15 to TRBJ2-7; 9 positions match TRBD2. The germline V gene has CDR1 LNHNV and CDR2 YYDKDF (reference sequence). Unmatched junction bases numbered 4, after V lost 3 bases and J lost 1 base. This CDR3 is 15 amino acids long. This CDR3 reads CATSRGTSHSYEQYF. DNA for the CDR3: TGTGCCACCAGCAGGGGGACTAGCCATTCCTACGAGCAGTACTTC.

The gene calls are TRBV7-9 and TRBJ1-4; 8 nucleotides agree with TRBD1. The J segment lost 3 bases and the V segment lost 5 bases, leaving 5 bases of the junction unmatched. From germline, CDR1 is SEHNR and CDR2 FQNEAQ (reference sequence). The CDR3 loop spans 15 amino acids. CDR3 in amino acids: CASSRGQAANEKLFF. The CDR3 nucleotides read TGTGCCAGCAGCCGGGGACAGGCGGCTAATGAAAAACTGTTTTTT. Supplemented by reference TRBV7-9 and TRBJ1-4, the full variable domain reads DTGVSQNPRHKITKRGQNVTFRCDPISEHNRLYWYRQTLGQGPEFLTYFQNEAQLEKSRLLSDRFSAERPKGSFSTLEIQRTEQGDSAMYLCASSRGQAANEKLFFGSGTQLSVL.

The CDR3 DNA sequence: TGCGCCAGCAGCTTGGGGTGGGGGGAGACTGAAGCTTTCTTT. Its protein product is CASSLGWGETEAFF. The chain joins TRBV5-1 to TRBJ1-1; D might be TRBD1 (5 bases). Germline CDR1 and CDR2: SGHRS and YFSETQ. V lost 0 bases to trimming and J lost 5 bases, with 11 bases between them. The CDR3 spans 14 residues.

For the CDR3, the DNA is TGTGCCATCAGTGAGGGCTCGGGAGGGGGCAGGCACGAGCAGTACTTC. This gives the protein CAISEGSGGGRHEQYF. V usage is TRBV10-3 and J usage is TRBJ2-7; a weak D match, TRBD2 (8 bases). This CDR3 has 16 amino acids. Between the trimmed V and J ends, which lost 2 bases and 5 bases, there was a span of 19 bases. Per the germline V gene, CDR1 is ENHRY and CDR2 is SYGVKD.

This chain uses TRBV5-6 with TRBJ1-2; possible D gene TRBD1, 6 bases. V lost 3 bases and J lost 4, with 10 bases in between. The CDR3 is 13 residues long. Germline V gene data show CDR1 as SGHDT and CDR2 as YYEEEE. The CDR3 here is CASSSTGVYGYTF. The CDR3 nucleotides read TGTGCCAGCAGCTCGACAGGCGTCTATGGCTACACCTTC.

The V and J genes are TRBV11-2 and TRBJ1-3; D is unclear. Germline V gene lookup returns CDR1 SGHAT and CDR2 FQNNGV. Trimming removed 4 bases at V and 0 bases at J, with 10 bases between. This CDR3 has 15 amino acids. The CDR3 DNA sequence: TGTGCCAGCAGCTCCCGGCGGAACTCTGGAAACACCATATATTTT. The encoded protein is CASSSRRNSGNTIYF.

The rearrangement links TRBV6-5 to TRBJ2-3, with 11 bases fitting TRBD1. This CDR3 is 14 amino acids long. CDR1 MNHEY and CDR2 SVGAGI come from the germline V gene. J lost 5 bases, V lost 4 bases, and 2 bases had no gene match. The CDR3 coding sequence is TGTGCCAGCAGTTGGACAGGGGGCATAGATACGCAGTATTTT. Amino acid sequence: CASSWTGGIDTQYF.